Described below is a single T cell receptor beta chain sequence and its context. Regarding time point: newly diagnosed GD, antithyroid drugs for less than 3 months. Isolated PBMC RNA provided the starting material for the TCR library. The data belong to a study of regulatory T cells in long-lasting Graves disease. This CDR3 region has 19 residues. CDR1 and CDR2 from the germline V gene are MDHEN and SYDVKM. Unmatched junction bases numbered 17, after V lost 6 bases and J lost 3 bases. Arm-PCR of CDR3 regions and iRepertoire HTBI primers were the basis on which TCR beta libraries were built. TCRdb called the multiplex PCR reads again in MiXCR, with one record for every CDR3 protein. The sample holds under 250,000 distinct CDR3 sequences, 20% seen once.

This sample comprised peripheral blood mononuclear cells (PBMCs), obtained at new diagnosis, from a patient treated with antithyroid drugs. This chain connects TRBV28 to TRBJ1-6; 7 bases are shared with TRBD1. The sequence came from a female donor with Graves disease. CDR3 bases: TGTGCCAGCAGCTCCGGGACAGCTAAGGTTAGAGACTATAATTCACCCCTCCACTTT. This gives the protein CASSSGTAKVRDYNSPLHF. Full variable domain (rest looked up from reference TRBV28 and TRBJ1-6): DVKVTQSSRYLVKRTGEKVFLECVQDMDHENMFWYRQDPGLGLRLIYFSYDVKMKEKGDIPEGYSVSREKKERFSLILESASTNQTSMYLCASSSGTAKVRDYNSPLHFGNGTRLTVT.